This TCR beta chain was recorded in a study of cytomegalovirus exposure and HLA in healthy donors. Of note for this clone: Antigen specificity is unknown.

The CDR3 spans 18 residues. The germline gives CDR1 LNHNV, CDR2 YYDKDF (reference sequence). The V gene lost 5 bases and the J gene lost 0 bases, with 21 bases spanning the gap. The PCR made use of 60 Vbeta and 13 Jbeta primers. Some clones are missing from TCRdb's copy, which holds only in-frame ones; the method was immunoSEQ multiplex PCR. There are under 250,000 clones in the sample; approximately 88% occur only once, and roughly 0.75% lies in the top ten. Findings of the study overall: High sensitivity and specificity were reportedly achieved when the classifier diagnosed cytomegalovirus status. TCR beta chains associated with HLA were, in a later analysis, more clonally expanded than equally common others. Data from an earlier analysis indicated that most TCR beta V segments were productive either about 90% or about 30% of the time.

The sample comprised PBMCs. The clonotype was recovered from a boy between 2 and 10 years old in good health and CMV-seronegative. The chain couples TRBV15 to TRBJ2-3, with D tentatively TRBD2 (7 bases). Written as DNA, the CDR3 is TGTGCCACCAGCGGGGGCCCGGGGGAGGGCCAAAGCACAGATACGCAGTATTTT. The encoded protein is CATSGGPGEGQSTDTQYF.